This entry lists 10 T cell receptor beta chains sequenced from one sample in a study of cytomegalovirus exposure and HLA in healthy donors. This PCR relied on a set of 60 Vbeta primers and 13 Jbeta primers. Method: immunoSEQ multiplex PCR; TCRdb's copy keeps in-frame clones and lacks some. The sample yields more than 95,000 clones, roughly 74% seen once. The sample taken for sequencing was PBMCs. The receptor set was obtained from a woman in her 70s in good health and CMV-seropositive.

The genes are TRBV7-9 and TRBJ1-1, with D tentatively TRBD1 (5 bases). This CDR3 is built from 15 residues. Trimming pared 1 base from V and 1 base from J, leaving 10 bases between. The germline CDR1 and CDR2 sequences are SEHNR and FQNEAQ (reference sequence). The CDR3 sequence is CASSLGAGQNTEAFF. CDR3 DNA sequence: TGTGCCAGCAGCTTAGGGGCAGGGCAGAACACTGAAGCTTTCTTT.

The chain joins TRBV6-5 to TRBJ2-2, with 11 nucleotides matching TRBD2. The germline gives CDR1 MNHEY, CDR2 SVGAGI. CDR3 length: 15 amino acids. After removal of 6 bases from V and 5 bases from J, the junction contained 5 bases not matched to a gene. CDR3 in DNA: TGTGCCAGCAGACTAGCGGGAGTCAGAACCGGGGAGCTGTTTTTT. This codes for CASRLAGVRTGELFF.

This sequence joins TRBV7-2 and TRBJ2-1, with D hard to call. V shed 5 bases and J shed 1 base, with 6 bases lying between them. The CDR3 is made up of 13 amino acids. Germline loops: CDR1 SGHTA, CDR2 FQGNSA. CDR3 DNA sequence: TGTGCCAGCAGCCCGAGATCCTACAATGAGCAGTTCTTC. It specifies CASSPRSYNEQFF. The variable domain in full, with the rest retrieved from reference TRBV7-2 and TRBJ2-1, is GAGVSQSPSNKVTEKGKDVELRCDPISGHTALYWYRQSLGQGLEFLIYFQGNSAPDKSGLPSDRFSAERTGGSVSTLTIQRTQQEDSAVYLCASSPRSYNEQFFGPGTRLTVL.

The chain is built from TRBV28 and TRBJ2-7; 7 bases fit TRBD2. Trimming removed 3 bases from V and 3 bases from J; junction bases left unmatched: 2. There are 13 residues in the CDR3. Germline V lookup: CDR1 MDHEN, CDR2 SYDVKM. For the CDR3, the DNA is TGTGCCAGCAGTTTGGCGGGGGACTACGAGCAGTACTTC. It codes for CASSLAGDYEQYF.

The rearrangement links TRBV11-2 to TRBJ2-1, with D perhaps matching TRBD2 (6 bases). Germline-derived CDR1 and CDR2 are SGHAT and FQNNGV. The CDR3 sequence is 14 residues long. The V end was cut by 5 bases, the J end by 10 bases, with 18 bases between. In DNA form, the CDR3 reads TGTGCCAGCAGCACACCGGGACTCAAAATGGAGCAGTTCTTC. Amino acid sequence: CASSTPGLKMEQFF.

The genes are TRBV4-3 and TRBJ2-3, with 8 positions matching TRBD2. CDR1 and CDR2 from the germline V gene are LGHNA and YSLEER. The V gene end was trimmed by 3 bases and the J gene end by 2 bases; junction bases not matched to a gene: 4. The CDR3 loop spans 15 amino acids. CDR3 protein: CASSHTSGNTDTQYF. CDR3 coding DNA: TGCGCCAGCAGCCATACTAGCGGAAACACAGATACGCAGTATTTT.

The V gene is TRBV19, the J gene TRBJ1-4; TRBD1 aligns across 8 bases. Germline CDR1 reads LNHDA; CDR2 reads SQIVND (reference sequence). CDR3 length: 15 amino acids. V shed 4 bases, J shed 3 bases, and the junction held 4 bases outside the gene matches. The CDR3 reads CASSRGQGANEKLFF. In DNA, the CDR3 is TGTGCCAGTAGTAGAGGACAGGGTGCTAATGAAAAACTGTTTTTT.

This clone showed up just a few times. The chain recombines TRBV6-5 with TRBJ2-1; 8 positions agree with TRBD1. CDR1 and CDR2 (germline): MNHEY, SVGAGI. This CDR3 has 14 amino acids. The V segment lost 1 base and the J segment 4 bases; nucleotides outside the gene matches: 0. CDR3 bases: TGTGCCAGCAGTTACTGGACAGGGTACAATGAGCAGTTCTTC. Residues: CASSYWTGYNEQFF.

The V and J genes are TRBV10-2 and TRBJ2-1; D is perhaps TRBD1 (5 bases). The germline V and J ends were trimmed by 0 bases and 9 bases, with 12 bases remaining between them. Germline-derived CDR1 and CDR2 are WSHSY and SAAADI. The CDR3 contains 14 residues. CDR3 amino acids: CASSESAPRGEQFF. CDR3 DNA sequence: TGCGCCAGCAGTGAGTCAGCTCCAAGGGGTGAGCAGTTCTTC.

V gene TRBV10-1 combines with J gene TRBJ2-2, with 8 bases matching TRBD1. The junction had 7 bases not matched to a gene; V was cut back by 6 bases and J by 7 bases. The CDR3 sequence is 14 residues long. CDR1 is WNHNN and CDR2 is SYGVQD in the germline V gene (reference sequence). In nucleotides, the CDR3 is TGCGCCAGCAGGGACAGGGTTGATATCGGGGAGCTGTTTTTT. The encoded protein is CASRDRVDIGELFF.